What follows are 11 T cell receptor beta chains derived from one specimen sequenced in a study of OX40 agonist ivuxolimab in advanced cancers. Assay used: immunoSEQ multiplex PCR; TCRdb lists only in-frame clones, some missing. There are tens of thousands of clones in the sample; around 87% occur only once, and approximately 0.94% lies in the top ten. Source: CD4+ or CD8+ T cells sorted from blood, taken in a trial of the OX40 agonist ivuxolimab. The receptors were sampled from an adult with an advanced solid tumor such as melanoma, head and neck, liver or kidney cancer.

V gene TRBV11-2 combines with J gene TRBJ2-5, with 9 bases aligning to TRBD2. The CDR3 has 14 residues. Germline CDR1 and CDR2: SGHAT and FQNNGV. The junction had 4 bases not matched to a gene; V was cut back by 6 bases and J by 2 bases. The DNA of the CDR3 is TGTGCCAGCAGAGTAGCGGGAGCACAAGAGACCCAGTACTTC. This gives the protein CASRVAGAQETQYF. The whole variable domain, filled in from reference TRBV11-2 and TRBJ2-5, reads EAGVAQSPRYKIIEKRQSVAFWCNPISGHATLYWYQQILGQGPKLLIQFQNNGVVDDSQLPKDRFSAERLKGVDSTLKIQPAKLEDSAVYLCASRVAGAQETQYFGPGTRLLVL.

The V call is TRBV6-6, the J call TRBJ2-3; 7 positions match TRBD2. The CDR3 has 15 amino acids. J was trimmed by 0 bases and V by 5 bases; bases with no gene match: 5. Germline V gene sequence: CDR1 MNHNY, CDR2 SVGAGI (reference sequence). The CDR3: CASSTGGISTDTQYF. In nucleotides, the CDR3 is TGTGCCAGCAGTACGGGGGGTATTAGCACAGATACGCAGTATTTT.

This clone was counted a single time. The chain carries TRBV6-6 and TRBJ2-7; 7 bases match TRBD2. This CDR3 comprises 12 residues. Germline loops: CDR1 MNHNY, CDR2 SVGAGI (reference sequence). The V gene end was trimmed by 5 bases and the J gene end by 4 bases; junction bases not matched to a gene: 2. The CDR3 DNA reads TGTGCCAGCAGTGGGGGGGGGTACGAGCAGTACTTC. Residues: CASSGGGYEQYF.

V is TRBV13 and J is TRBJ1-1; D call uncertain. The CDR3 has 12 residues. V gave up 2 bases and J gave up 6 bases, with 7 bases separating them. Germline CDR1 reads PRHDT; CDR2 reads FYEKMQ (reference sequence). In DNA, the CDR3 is TGTGCCAGCAGCTTAACGATCTCTGAAGCTTTCTTT. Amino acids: CASSLTISEAFF.

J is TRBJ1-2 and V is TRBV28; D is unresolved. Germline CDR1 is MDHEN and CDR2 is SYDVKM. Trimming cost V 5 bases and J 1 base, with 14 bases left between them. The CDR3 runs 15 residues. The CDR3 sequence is CASSKPNMHNYGYTF. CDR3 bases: TGTGCCAGCAGTAAACCAAACATGCATAACTATGGCTACACCTTC.

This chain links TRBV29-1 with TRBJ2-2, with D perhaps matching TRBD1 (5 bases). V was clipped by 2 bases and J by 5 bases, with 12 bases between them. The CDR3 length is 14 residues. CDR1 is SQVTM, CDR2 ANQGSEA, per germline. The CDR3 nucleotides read TGCAGCGTTGAACAGGGCATGGGGACCGGGGAGCTGTTTTTT. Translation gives CSVEQGMGTGELFF.

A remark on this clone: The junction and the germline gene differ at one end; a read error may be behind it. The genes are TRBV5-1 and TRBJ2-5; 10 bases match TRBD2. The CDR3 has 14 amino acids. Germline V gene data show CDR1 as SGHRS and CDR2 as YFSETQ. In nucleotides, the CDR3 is TGCGCCAGCAGCTTGACTAGCGGGGAGACAAGGGAGCACTTC. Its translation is CASSLTSGETREHF.

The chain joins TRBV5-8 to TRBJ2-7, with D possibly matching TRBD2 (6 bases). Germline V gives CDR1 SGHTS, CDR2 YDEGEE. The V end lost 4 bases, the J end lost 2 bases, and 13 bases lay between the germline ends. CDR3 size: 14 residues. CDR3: CASSSGLLTYEQYF. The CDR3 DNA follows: TGTGCCAGCAGCAGCGGGCTCCTTACCTACGAGCAGTACTTC.

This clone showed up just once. The CDR3 spells CASSPGTSGAQETQYF. CDR3 in DNA: TGCGCCAGCAGCCCCGGGACTAGCGGGGCCCAAGAGACCCAGTACTTC. This chain connects TRBV5-1 to TRBJ2-5; 13 positions agree with TRBD2. Unmatched junction bases numbered 4, after V lost 4 bases and J lost 1 base. CDR1 is SGHRS, CDR2 YFSETQ, per germline. This CDR3 is 16 amino acids long.

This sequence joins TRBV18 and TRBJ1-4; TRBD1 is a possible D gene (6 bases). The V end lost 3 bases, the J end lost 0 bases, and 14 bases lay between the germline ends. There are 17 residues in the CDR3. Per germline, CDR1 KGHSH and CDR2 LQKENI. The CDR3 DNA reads TGTGCCAGCTCACCTCAGGGGATCAGGGCAACTAATGAAAAACTGTTTTTT. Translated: CASSPQGIRATNEKLFF.

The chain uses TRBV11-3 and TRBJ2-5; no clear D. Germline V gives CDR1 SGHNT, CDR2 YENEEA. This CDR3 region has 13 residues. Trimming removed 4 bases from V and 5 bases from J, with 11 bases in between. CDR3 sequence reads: CASSSNLGETQYF. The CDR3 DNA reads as TGTGCCAGCAGCTCAAATCTGGGGGAGACCCAGTACTTC.